This TCR beta chain was sequenced during a study of blood T cell repertoires in COVID-19. Across the study: PBMCs, B-cell-depleted T cells, or T cells provided the cDNA or gDNA that made up the material.

J was trimmed by 8 bases and V by 4 bases; bases with no gene match: 6. In germline, CDR1 is SGHRS, CDR2 YFSETQ. This CDR3 has 13 amino acids. Under the authors' procedure: Reference gene primer amplification gave estimated nucleated cell counts. Measured with immunoSEQ multiplex PCR; TCRdb has only the in-frame clones, and not every one. That table furnishes V, J and clone size, whereas the DNA furnished D and trimming. The data show about 440,000 clones, around 88% seen once. The sequenced material came from peripheral blood. The V and J genes are TRBV5-1 and TRBJ1-2; 9 bases are shared with TRBD1. This receptor was taken from a woman aged 45-65 years with COVID-19, enrolled during active disease. The chain's CDR3 is CASSLGTGMGYTF. In DNA, the CDR3 is TGCGCCAGCAGCCTTGGGACAGGGATGGGCTACACCTTC.